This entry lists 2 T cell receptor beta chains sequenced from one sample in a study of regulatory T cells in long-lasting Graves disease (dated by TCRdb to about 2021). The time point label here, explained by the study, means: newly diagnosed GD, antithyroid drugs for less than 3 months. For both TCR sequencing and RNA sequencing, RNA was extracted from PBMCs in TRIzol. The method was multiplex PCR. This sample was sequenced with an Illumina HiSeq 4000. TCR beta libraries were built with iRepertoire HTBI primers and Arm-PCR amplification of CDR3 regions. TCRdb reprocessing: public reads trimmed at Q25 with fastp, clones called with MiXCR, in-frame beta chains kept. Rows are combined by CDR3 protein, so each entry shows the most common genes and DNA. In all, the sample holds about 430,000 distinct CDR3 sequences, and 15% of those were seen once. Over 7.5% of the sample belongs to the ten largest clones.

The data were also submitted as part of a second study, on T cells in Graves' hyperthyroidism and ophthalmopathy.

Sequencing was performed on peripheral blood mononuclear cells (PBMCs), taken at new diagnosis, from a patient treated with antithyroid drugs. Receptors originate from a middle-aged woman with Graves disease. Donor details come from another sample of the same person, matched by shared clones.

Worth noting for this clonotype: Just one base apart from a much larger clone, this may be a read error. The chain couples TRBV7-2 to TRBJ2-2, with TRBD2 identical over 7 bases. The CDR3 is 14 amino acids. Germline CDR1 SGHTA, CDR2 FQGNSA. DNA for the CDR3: TGTGCCAGCAGCCAAAGCGGGAACGCCGGGGAGCTGTTTTTT. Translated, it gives CASSQSGNAGELFF.

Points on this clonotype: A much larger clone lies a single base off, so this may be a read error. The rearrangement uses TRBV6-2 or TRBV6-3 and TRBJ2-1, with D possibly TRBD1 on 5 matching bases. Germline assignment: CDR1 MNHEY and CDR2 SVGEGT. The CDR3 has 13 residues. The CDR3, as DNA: TGTGCCATCAAGGACAATAACTACAATGAGCAGCTCTTC. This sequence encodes CAIKDNNYNEQLF.